This section outlines one TCR beta chain sequence together with its context. What it recognizes is unknown. Donors included only healthy HIV-negative adults lacking recent acute infections or vaccinations. Assay: immunoSEQ multiplex PCR; the TCRdb copy retains only in-frame clones and omits some. The sample consists of 2 million to 3 million clones, 80% to 95% of them appearing once. The sample comes from a study of shared clonotypes between healthy human individuals. Overall study findings and caveats: Genetic and exposure-history diversity was limited by the few donors. For naive CD4 cells, around 5.1% of clonotypes were shared across a few donors. Clonotype sharing across donors was expected to vary with sequencing depth.

V shed 5 bases, J shed 2 bases, and the junction held 2 bases outside the gene matches. The CDR3 loop spans 14 amino acids. Germline assignment: CDR1 SNHLY and CDR2 FYNNEI. The sequence came from a man between 18 and 29 years old in good health. Some clones in this sample may be carry-over from other donors' samples. Material: naive CD4+ T cells from PBMCs. Subset indicated: CD45RA+ positively selected. V is TRBV2 and J is TRBJ1-5; the match to TRBD1 covers 8 bases. CDR3 nucleotides: TGTGCCAGCAGTCGACAGGGGCGCAATCAGCCCCAGCATTTT. Its translation is CASSRQGRNQPQHF.